This TCR beta chain was sequenced for a study of beta chain features in type 1 diabetes. Each sorted population was over 95% pure. As for this clone: Its antigen is as yet unknown.

What was sequenced were expressed TCRB transcripts, since all of the isolated RNA had been reverse transcribed. Sequenced by immunoSEQ multiplex PCR; TCRdb stores in-frame clones only, minus some. The sample carries 40,000 or so clones, about 51% recorded once. General observations from the study: Type 1 diabetes patients had TCRB CDR3s that were shorter (moderately but significantly so) in all four CD4+ subsets. In cDNA sequencing, cells with high TCR expression could be over-represented.

From germline, CDR1 is SEHNR and CDR2 FQNEAQ (reference sequence). CDR3 size: 18 residues. Sequenced material: Tregs from blood. The sequence came from a woman between 18 and 29 years old in good health. V gene TRBV7-9 combines with J gene TRBJ2-5; 9 bases match TRBD1. The J call may be mistaken, given a closer DNA end match to TRBJ2-7. CDR3 in DNA: TGTGCCAGCAGCTCACAGCTTCGACTCCGGGACAGGGTGGGCGAGCAGTACTTC. This translates into CASSSQLRLRDRVGEQYF.